This is a list of T cell receptor beta chains from one sample in a study of blood T cells in healthy people across ages. In TCRdb, the 5' RACE reads were re-called with MiXCR into one record per CDR3 protein. This table has 1,500,000 or so distinct CDR3 sequences, 35% to 45% appearing once. Input material: blood. These receptors all stem from a woman aged 18-29 years in good health. CDR3s leave out the opening cysteine and the closing phenylalanine or tryptophan. D genes are given only for firm matches.

>TRBV28|.
ASSGSRLGEKLF
>TRBV12-3/TRBV12-4|.
ASSLGGSVQY
>TRBV6-4|TRBD1
AKGQGRNQPQH
>TRBV28|.
ASSPHAANEKLF
>TRBV2|TRBD2
ASSSGLAVSSYNEQF
>TRBV28|TRBD1
ASSRTGWMGAF
>TRBV4-1|TRBD2
ASSHPLRLAGGREPSDTQY
>TRBV28|TRBD1
ASSFLAGGKNIQY
>TRBV11-2|.
ASSLVVGTTEAF
>TRBV20-1|TRBD2
SARRLAGYEQY
>TRBV6-5|.
ASSYEWQETQY
>TRBV28|.
ASSFVSNYGYT
>TRBV12-5|.
ASGSTILLAGELF
>TRBV6-2/TRBV6-3|TRBD1
ASSCAFGQDNPEAF
>TRBV6-2/TRBV6-3|TRBD1
ATGQVHEKLF
>TRBV4-1|TRBD1
ASSQKIRGRGYGYT
>TRBV27|.
ASSARGLVIVTDTQY
>TRBV27|.
ASSTTREQF
>TRBV24-1|.
ATSAHSLRSYNEQY
>TRBV20-1|.
SASTWPTTNEKLF
>TRBV10-2|.
ASKPKERFIDEQY
>TRBV14|.
ASSHSRNTEAF
>TRBV5-1|.
ASSLEAGARRPQH
>TRBV15|.
ATSRAPPRENEQF
>TRBV27|TRBD1
ASRGDSTYGYT
>TRBV7-2|.
ASSYTGELANEQF
>TRBV20-1|TRBD2
SAPTRGQRGASYNEQF
>TRBV10-3|TRBD2
AISGSGDSYNEQF
>TRBV10-1|.
ASSEAPGAVDTQY
>TRBV7-9|.
ASSLAVFSYNEQF
>TRBV11-2|TRBD2
ASSLGTTSGISTDTQY
>TRBV15|.
ATSRDREGSYNSPLH
>TRBV10-1|TRBD1
ASSEGTAKITEAF
>TRBV24-1|.
ATSDSGTENEKLF
>TRBV10-3|.
AISDQAGANVLT
>TRBV20-1|.
SASSGAVQPQH
>TRBV4-3|.
ASSQVIGSSLGEQF
>TRBV20-1|.
SAMDTILRNTEAF
>TRBV28|.
ASSAAGNRYEQY
>TRBV10-2|.
ASSEAGGRNEKLF
>TRBV6-5|.
ASSYSEMGNTEAF
>TRBV4-1|.
ASSQAPGSPLH
>TRBV7-8|.
ASSPREATNQPQH
>TRBV12-3/TRBV12-4|.
ASSNQGTCEAF
>TRBV11-2|.
ASSLDTHEQF